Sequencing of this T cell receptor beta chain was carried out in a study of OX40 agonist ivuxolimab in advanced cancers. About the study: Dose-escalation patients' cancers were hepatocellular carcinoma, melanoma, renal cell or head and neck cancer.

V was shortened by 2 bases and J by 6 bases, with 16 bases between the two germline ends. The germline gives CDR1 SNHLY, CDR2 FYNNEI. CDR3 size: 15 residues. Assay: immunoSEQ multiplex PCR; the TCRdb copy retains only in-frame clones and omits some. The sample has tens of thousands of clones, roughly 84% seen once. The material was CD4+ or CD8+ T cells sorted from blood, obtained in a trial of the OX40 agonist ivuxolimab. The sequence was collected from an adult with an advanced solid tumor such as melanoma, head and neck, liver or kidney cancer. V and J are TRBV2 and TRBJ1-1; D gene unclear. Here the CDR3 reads CASSENPSTYAEAFF. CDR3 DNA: TGTGCCAGCAGTGAAAACCCCAGCACCTATGCTGAAGCTTTCTTT.